This T cell receptor beta chain was recorded in a study of OX40 agonist ivuxolimab in advanced cancers. Clones were read by immunoSEQ multiplex PCR, and TCRdb kept only the in-frame ones, dropping some. The sample has just over 80,000 clones; around nine tenths are singletons. This clone has only one observation. Its antigen is still unknown. Findings and caveats of the study: At 0.1-3.0 mg/kg, partial responders had clonal expansion among the lowest observed.

The V gene lost 11 bases and the J gene lost 0 bases, with 17 bases spanning the gap. CDR1 and CDR2 from the germline V gene are MNHEY and SMNVEV (reference sequence). This CDR3 region has 15 residues. The TCR comes from an adult with an advanced solid tumor such as melanoma, head and neck, liver or kidney cancer. Sequencing was performed on CD4+ or CD8+ T cells sorted from blood, taken in a trial of the OX40 agonist ivuxolimab. V usage is TRBV27 and J usage is TRBJ1-5; no clear D gene. The CDR3 DNA is TGTGCCTCGAGGATCAGGCCAGATAGCAATCAGCCCCAGCATTTT. The encoded protein is CASRIRPDSNQPQHF.